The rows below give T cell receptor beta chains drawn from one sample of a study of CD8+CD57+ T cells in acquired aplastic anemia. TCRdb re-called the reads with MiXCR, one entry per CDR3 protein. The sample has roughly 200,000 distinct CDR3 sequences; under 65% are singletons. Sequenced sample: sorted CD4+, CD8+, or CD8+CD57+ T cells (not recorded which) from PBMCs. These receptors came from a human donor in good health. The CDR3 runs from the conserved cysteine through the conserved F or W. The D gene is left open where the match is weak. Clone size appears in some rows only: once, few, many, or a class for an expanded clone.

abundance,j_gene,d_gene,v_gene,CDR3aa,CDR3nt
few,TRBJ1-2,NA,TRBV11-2,CASSLWAAGYTF,TGTGCCAGCAGCTTATGGGCAGCTGGCTACACCTTC
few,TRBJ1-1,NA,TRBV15,CATSRVGSRNTEAFF,TGTGCCACCAGCAGAGTAGGCAGCCGGAACACTGAAGCTTTCTTT
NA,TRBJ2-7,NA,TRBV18,CASSPPGSLQYF,TGTGCCAGCTCACCCCCCGGATCGCTGCAGTACTTC
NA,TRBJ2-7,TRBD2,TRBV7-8,CASSPAGGPIAEQYF,TGTGCCAGCAGCCCAGCGGGAGGGCCGATCGCCGAGCAGTACTTC
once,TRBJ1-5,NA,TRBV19,CASLRGRGNQPQHF,TGTGCCAGTTTGAGGGGCAGGGGCAATCAGCCCCAGCATTTT
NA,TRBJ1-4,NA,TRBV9,CASSGTGLGPNEKLFF,TGTGCCAGCAGCGGTACAGGGTTAGGACCTAATGAAAAACTGTTTTTT
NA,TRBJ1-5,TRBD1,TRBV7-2,CASHRTGDQPQHF,TGTGCCAGCCACCGGACAGGGGATCAGCCCCAGCATTTT
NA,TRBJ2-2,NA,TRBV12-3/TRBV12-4,CASSDKWAGELFF,TGTGCCAGCAGTGACAAGTGGGCCGGGGAGCTGTTTTTT
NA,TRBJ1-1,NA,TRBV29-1,CSVEVSSGAFF,TGCAGCGTTGAAGTGTCTTCGGGCGCTTTCTTT
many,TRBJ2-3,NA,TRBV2,CASPGQGGEGTQYF,TGTGCCAGCCCCGGTCAAGGGGGAGAAGGTACGCAGTATTTT
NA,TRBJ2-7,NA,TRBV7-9,CASSWDKNEQYF,TGTGCCAGCAGCTGGGACAAGAACGAGCAGTACTTC
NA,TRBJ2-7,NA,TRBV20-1,CGGGGRYEQYF,TGCGGTGGAGGGGGAAGGTACGAGCAGTACTTC
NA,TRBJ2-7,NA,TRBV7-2,CASSLALGRREQYF,TGTGCCAGCAGCTTAGCGCTAGGCAGACGCGAGCAGTACTTC
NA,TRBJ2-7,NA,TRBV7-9,CASSSNNEQYF,TGTGCCAGCAGCTCCAATAACGAGCAGTACTTC
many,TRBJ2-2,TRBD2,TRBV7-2,CASTPPGGETGELFF,TGTGCCAGCACCCCCCCGGGGGGGGAAACCGGGGAGCTGTTTTTT
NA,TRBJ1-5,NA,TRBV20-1,CSAQGPNQPQHF,TGCAGTGCTCAGGGACCAAATCAGCCCCAGCATTTT
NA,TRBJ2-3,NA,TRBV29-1,CSVRKGLGTDTQYF,TGCAGCGTTCGGAAGGGTCTGGGCACAGATACGCAGTATTTT
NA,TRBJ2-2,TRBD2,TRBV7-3,CASRPSGGAGGELFF,TGTGCCAGCAGACCTAGCGGGGGGGCCGGCGGGGAGCTGTTTTTT
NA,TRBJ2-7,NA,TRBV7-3,CASSLLGTAYGEQYF,TGTGCCAGCAGCTTACTCGGGACCGCGTACGGCGAGCAGTACTTC
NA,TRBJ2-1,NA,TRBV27,CASSLSPDYNEQFF,TGTGCCAGCAGTTTATCACCAGACTACAATGAGCAGTTCTTC
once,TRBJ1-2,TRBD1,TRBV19,CASGSRDSVYGYTF,TGTGCCAGTGGGTCCCGGGACAGCGTCTATGGCTACACCTTC
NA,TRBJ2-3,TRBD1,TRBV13,CASSSLDRAAKQRDTQYF,TGTGCCAGCAGCTCCTTGGACAGGGCCGCGAAGCAGAGAGATACGCAGTATTTT
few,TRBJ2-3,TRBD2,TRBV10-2,CASSVPGGAQYF,TGCGCCAGCAGTGTTCCGGGGGGGGCGCAGTATTTT
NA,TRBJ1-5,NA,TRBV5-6,CASSQGQTPTYQPQHF,TGTGCCAGCAGCCAAGGACAGACCCCGACTTATCAGCCCCAGCATTTT
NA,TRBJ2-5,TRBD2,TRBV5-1,CASSPQPGLAGGETQYF,TGCGCCAGCAGCCCCCAACCGGGACTAGCGGGAGGAGAGACCCAGTACTTC
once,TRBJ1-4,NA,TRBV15,CATSRVGYWTATNEKLFF,TGTGCCACCAGCAGAGTAGGGTATTGGACAGCAACTAATGAAAAACTGTTTTTT
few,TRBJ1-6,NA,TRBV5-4,CASSLEPDSPLHF,TGTGCCAGCAGCTTGGAGCCCGATTCACCCCTCCACTTT
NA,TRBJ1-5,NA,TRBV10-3,CAISDRTYSNQPQHF,TGTGCCATCAGTGACAGGACTTATAGCAATCAGCCCCAGCATTTT
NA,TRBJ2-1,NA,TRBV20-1,CSAPLLTRSVF,TGCAGTGCTCCATTGCTTACCCGAAGCGTCTTC
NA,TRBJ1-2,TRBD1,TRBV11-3,CASSPTTGDNYGYTF,TGTGCCAGCAGCCCGACGACAGGGGACAACTATGGCTACACCTTC
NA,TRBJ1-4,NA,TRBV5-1,CASSRTGPTNEKLFF,TGCGCCAGCAGCAGAACAGGGCCGACTAATGAAAAACTGTTTTTT
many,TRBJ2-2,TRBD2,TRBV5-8,CASSPGGPGELFF,TGTGCCAGCAGCCCGGGGGGGCCCGGGGAGCTGTTTTTT
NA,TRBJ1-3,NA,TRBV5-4,CASSARSVISGDTIYF,TGTGCCAGCAGCGCGAGGAGTGTCATCTCTGGAGACACTATATATTTT
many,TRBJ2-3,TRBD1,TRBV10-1,CASVEDRGSSDTQYF,TGCGCCAGCGTGGAAGACAGGGGGTCCTCAGATACGCAGTATTTT
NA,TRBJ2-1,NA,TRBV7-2,CASSTWTAYNEQFF,TGTGCCAGCAGCACCTGGACCGCCTACAATGAGCAGTTCTTC